This paragraph reports one T cell receptor beta chain. Antigen specificity is unknown. The record originates from a study of cytomegalovirus exposure and HLA in healthy donors. Turning to the study itself: HLA-typed donors were the source of 82 million or so unique TCRs, which an early data release held. Study conclusions and caveats: CMV serostatus stood as the only immune exposure information on hand.

PCR used 60 Vbeta primers and 13 Jbeta primers. Generated by immunoSEQ multiplex PCR, the TCRdb table keeps only in-frame clones and is missing some. The sample includes approximately 150,000 clones, 84% seen only once; the top ten take 4.8%. Losses at the gene ends were 6 bases for V and 7 bases for J; bases not matched to a gene: 9. The CDR3 has 15 amino acids. CDR1 and CDR2 from the germline V gene are SNHLY and FYNNEI. What was sequenced was PBMCs. This receptor was taken from a man aged 18 to 29 in good health and CMV-seronegative. This chain connects TRBV2 to TRBJ2-1, with 10 bases identical to TRBD2. In DNA, the CDR3 is TGTGCCAGCAGCGGCTCCAGCGGGGGGGCAAATGAGCAGTTCTTC. Translation: CASSGSSGGANEQFF.